The clone carrying this T cell receptor delta chain was seen a few times. Antigen specificity is unknown. TCRdb records a much larger clone's protein for this DNA, with a difference at residue 14 that likely arises from a read error; the protein given is the translation of the DNA. The sample comes from a study of γδ T cells in repeated Plasmodium falciparum infection. Flow sorting of PBMC yielded separate Vgamma9/Vdelta2+ and Vdelta2-negative gammadelta T cell populations for bulk repertoire analysis. TCRdb re-called clones from the multiplex PCR reads via CATT. In the table there are 53,000 or so delta-chain clones, roughly 2% of which are singletons. Study conclusions and caveats: In Vdelta2-negative, largely Vdelta1+, gammadelta repertoires, repeated controlled infections appeared to drive clonal selection waves.

Germline V gene sequence: CDR1 TSWWSYY, CDR2 QGS. The junction had 21 bases not matched to a gene; V was cut back by 2 bases and J by 0 bases. The CDR3 consists of 21 residues. This sequence originates from a pool of human donors (malaria-infected and uninfected, not separated). Sequenced: gamma-delta T cells from blood. The J gene is TRDJ1, the V gene TRDV1; 7 bases line up with TRDD3. Here the J gene came from matching the DNA to germline, since TCRdb omits it. The chain's CDR3 is CALGEVSQWGTHLPYTDKLIF. The CDR3, as DNA: TGTGCTCTTGGGGAAGTATCCCAATGGGGGACTCACCTACCGTACACCGATAAACTCATCTTT.